These T cell receptor beta chains were read from a single sample in a study of cytomegalovirus exposure and HLA in healthy donors. Sequencing used immunoSEQ multiplex PCR; TCRdb keeps in-frame clones, though not all of them. The sample comprises roughly 120,000 clones, 65% to 80% of which are singletons, and roughly 31% rests with the top ten. The sequenced sample consisted of PBMCs. All receptors come from a man in his 60s in good health and CMV-seropositive. CDR3s include the opening cysteine and the closing phenylalanine or tryptophan.

J gene: TRBJ2-1
V gene: TRBV29-1
CDR3 protein: CSGTSGGRPGSYNEQFF

J gene: TRBJ2-5
V gene: TRBV30
CDR3 protein: CAWSVLAGVGETQYF

J gene: TRBJ1-2
V gene: TRBV15
CDR3 protein: CATSPLAGEKRSEGYTF

J gene: TRBJ2-7
V gene: TRBV5-6
CDR3 protein: CASSSQGGSYEQYF

J gene: TRBJ2-7
V gene: TRBV4-1
CDR3 protein: CASSQFGQSYEQYF

J gene: TRBJ1-1
V gene: TRBV29-1
CDR3 protein: CSVWTGVAEAFF

J gene: TRBJ1-1
V gene: TRBV19
CDR3 protein: CASSIGGTLEAFF

J gene: TRBJ1-5
V gene: TRBV30
CDR3 protein: CAWSVSGLNQPQHF

J gene: TRBJ1-1
V gene: TRBV5-5
CDR3 protein: CASSRSRDMSTEAFF

J gene: TRBJ2-2
V gene: TRBV7-9
CDR3 protein: CASRRTSGSLTGELFF

J gene: TRBJ1-4
V gene: TRBV19
CDR3 protein: CASSSNPGQGSEKLFF

J gene: TRBJ2-5
V gene: TRBV5-1
CDR3 protein: CASSPGTKETQYF

J gene: TRBJ1-3
V gene: TRBV5-6
CDR3 protein: CASSFRGTNSGNTIYF

J gene: TRBJ2-7
V gene: TRBV27
CDR3 protein: CASSLSGGLAGGRYEQYF

J gene: TRBJ1-1
V gene: TRBV7-2
CDR3 protein: CASSNMGNTGGRAFF

J gene: TRBJ1-2
V gene: TRBV20-1
CDR3 protein: CSATTQRGYTF

J gene: TRBJ1-1
V gene: TRBV28
CDR3 protein: CASSYAAGSNTEAFF

J gene: TRBJ2-1
V gene: TRBV28
CDR3 protein: CASSPSTGGKFF

J gene: TRBJ1-2
V gene: TRBV7-2
CDR3 protein: CASSWGLPRDRPDNYGYTF

J gene: TRBJ2-3
V gene: TRBV19
CDR3 protein: CASSIAASGPTDTQYF

J gene: TRBJ2-1
V gene: TRBV19
CDR3 protein: CASSLRGLWNEQFF

J gene: TRBJ1-5
V gene: TRBV2
CDR3 protein: CASSVPYSNQPQHF

J gene: TRBJ2-1
V gene: TRBV6-1
CDR3 protein: CASGEGVYNEQFF

J gene: TRBJ2-1
V gene: TRBV5-1
CDR3 protein: CASSPAGTEGWEQFF

J gene: TRBJ2-4
V gene: TRBV2
CDR3 protein: CASRARGLIAKNIQYF

J gene: TRBJ2-7
V gene: TRBV19
CDR3 protein: CASSIGGTGRREQYF

J gene: TRBJ2-1
V gene: TRBV5-6
CDR3 protein: CASSLDGLAAIPPYNEQFF

J gene: TRBJ1-3
V gene: TRBV11-3
CDR3 protein: CASSFSGNTIYF

J gene: TRBJ1-4
V gene: TRBV2
CDR3 protein: CASSGTGGARRNEKLFF

J gene: TRBJ1-5
V gene: TRBV19
CDR3 protein: CASSILQTFMPQHF

J gene: TRBJ2-3
V gene: TRBV7-9
CDR3 protein: CSSSLRRSGGFLGTDTQYF

J gene: TRBJ1-1
V gene: TRBV7-9
CDR3 protein: CASSFGTGANTEAFF

J gene: TRBJ2-7
V gene: TRBV6-5
CDR3 protein: CASSVRDRGLYEQYF

J gene: TRBJ2-7
V gene: TRBV30
CDR3 protein: CAYGTSSYEQYF

J gene: TRBJ2-2
V gene: TRBV2
CDR3 protein: CASSDPTGTNTGELFF

J gene: TRBJ2-6
V gene: TRBV28
CDR3 protein: CASSLRSGANVLTF

J gene: TRBJ1-3
V gene: TRBV9
CDR3 protein: CASSALRDTSGNTIYF

J gene: TRBJ1-4
V gene: TRBV7-6
CDR3 protein: CASSLQAINEKLFF

J gene: TRBJ1-1
V gene: TRBV4-1
CDR3 protein: CASSQGQGWTEAFF

J gene: TRBJ2-7
V gene: TRBV11-2
CDR3 protein: CASSPRQGPSEQYF

J gene: TRBJ1-1
V gene: TRBV7-3
CDR3 protein: CASSLSGEGGTEAFF

J gene: TRBJ2-1
V gene: TRBV7-9
CDR3 protein: CSSSPRLAYPNYNEQFF

J gene: TRBJ2-1
V gene: TRBV30
CDR3 protein: CAWSVQGNEQFF

J gene: TRBJ2-7
V gene: TRBV5-1
CDR3 protein: CASSLASLAGMAYEQYF

J gene: TRBJ2-7
V gene: TRBV14
CDR3 protein: CASSLASSYEQYF

J gene: TRBJ1-6
V gene: TRBV30
CDR3 protein: CAWSLGGESPLHF

J gene: TRBJ2-2
V gene: TRBV5-6
CDR3 protein: CASSWGAANTGELFF

J gene: TRBJ2-7
V gene: TRBV7-9
CDR3 protein: CASSLSASGPYEQYF

J gene: TRBJ1-2
V gene: TRBV10-3
CDR3 protein: CAISERASSYGYTF

J gene: TRBJ1-2
V gene: TRBV7-2
CDR3 protein: CASSLGGTGGDYGYTF

J gene: TRBJ2-1
V gene: TRBV19
CDR3 protein: CASNQKRRLAGGYNEQFF

J gene: NA
V gene: TRBV15
CDR3 protein: CATSRSGQGDEQYF

J gene: TRBJ2-5
V gene: TRBV5-1
CDR3 protein: CASSLAGGTYQETQYF

J gene: TRBJ2-6
V gene: TRBV6-6
CDR3 protein: CASEGRGAGANVLTF

J gene: TRBJ2-1
V gene: TRBV28
CDR3 protein: CASSLRTSGSSYNEQFF

J gene: TRBJ2-4
V gene: TRBV28
CDR3 protein: CASTASGLGRAPANIQYF

J gene: TRBJ1-2
V gene: TRBV5-1
CDR3 protein: CASSTGQRPLHGYTF